The clone carrying this TCR beta chain was seen only once. The antigen remains undetermined. Sorted T cells were CFSE-labeled and cultured approximately five days with allogeneic regulatory or mature dendritic cells at 1:10. The CDR3 spans 14 residues. V was cut by 4 bases and J by 4 bases, with 11 bases left in between. Looked up from germline, CDR1 is SGHAT and CDR2 is FQDESV (reference sequence). The data are from a study of regulatory dendritic cells for organ transplantation. Sequencing used immunoSEQ multiplex PCR; TCRdb keeps in-frame clones, though not all of them. The sample yields about 20,000 clones, roughly 88% seen once.

Sequencing was carried out using naive CD4+ T cells from blood cultured with regulatory dendritic cells. Sample subset: CD45RA+ naive T cells. This sequence joins TRBV11-1 and TRBJ2-1; D may be TRBD1 (6 bases). The clonotype originates from a human donor in good health. CDR3 residues: CASSSLQGYNEQFF. The CDR3 nucleotides are TGTGCCAGCAGCTCCCTGCAGGGGTACAATGAGCAGTTCTTC.